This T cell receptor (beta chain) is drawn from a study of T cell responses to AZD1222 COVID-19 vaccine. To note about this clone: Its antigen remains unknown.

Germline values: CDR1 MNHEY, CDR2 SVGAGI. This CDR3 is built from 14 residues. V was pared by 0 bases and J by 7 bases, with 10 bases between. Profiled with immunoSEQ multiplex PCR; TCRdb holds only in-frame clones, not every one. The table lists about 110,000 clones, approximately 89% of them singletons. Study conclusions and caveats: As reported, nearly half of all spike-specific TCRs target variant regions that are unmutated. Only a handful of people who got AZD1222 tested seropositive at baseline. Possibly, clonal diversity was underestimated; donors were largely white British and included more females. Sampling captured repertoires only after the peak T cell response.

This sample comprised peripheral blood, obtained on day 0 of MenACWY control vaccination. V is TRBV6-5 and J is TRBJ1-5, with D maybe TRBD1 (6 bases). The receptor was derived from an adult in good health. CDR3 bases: TGTGCCAGCAGTTACTCTTCCAGGGGACAGCCCCAGCATTTT. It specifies CASSYSSRGQPQHF.